These T cell receptor beta chains were read from a single sample in a study of CD8 T cells in Susac syndrome. TCRdb used MiXCR to reprocess the immunoSEQ multiplex PCR reads, holding one entry per CDR3 protein. The repertoire holds approximately 120,000 distinct CDR3 sequences, with around 94% as singletons. Specimen: CD8+ T cells from PBMCs. The receptors were gathered from a human donor with Susac syndrome. CDR3s include the opening cysteine and the closing phenylalanine or tryptophan. A D gene is named only where the DNA matches it firmly. Some rows mark clone size as missing; the rest say once, few, many or name a class of expanded clone.

. TRBJ2-3 TRBV7-2 . CASSPVSTDTQYF TGTGCCAGCAGCCCCGTGAGCACAGATACGCAGTATTTT
. TRBJ2-7 TRBV5-6 . CASTLELARGTYEQYF TGTGCCAGCACCTTGGAACTGGCCAGGGGCACCTACGAGCAGTACTTC
TRBD2 TRBJ2-7 TRBV6-5 . CASSYTGTSGYEQYF TGTGCCAGCAGTTATACCGGGACTAGCGGATACGAGCAGTACTTC
TRBD2 TRBJ2-5 TRBV5-1 . CASRTRRLAGVPHSGETQYF TGCGCCAGCCGAACCAGAAGACTAGCGGGAGTTCCCCACAGTGGGGAGACCCAGTACTTC
TRBD2 TRBJ2-3 TRBV7-6 . CASSRRLAVTDTQYF TGTGCCAGCAGCCGTAGACTAGCGGTCACAGATACGCAGTATTTT
TRBD1 TRBJ1-2 TRBV9 . CASSAGTGSGYTF TGTGCCAGCAGCGCTGGGACAGGGTCTGGCTACACCTTC
TRBD2 TRBJ2-7 TRBV27 . CASSLSGPSGLGSYEQYF TGTGCCAGCAGTTTATCGGGACCGTCGGGACTAGGTTCCTACGAGCAGTACTTC
. TRBJ2-1 TRBV9 . CASSVDLSRPYNEQFF TGTGCCAGCAGCGTAGATCTATCTAGGCCGTACAATGAGCAGTTCTTC
. TRBJ2-2 TRBV9 once CASRDSLDTGELFF TGTGCCAGCCGGGACTCGCTAGACACCGGGGAGCTGTTTTTT
TRBD1 TRBJ1-1 TRBV6-2/TRBV6-3 . CASSTGQELDGNTEAFF TGTGCCAGCAGCACGGGACAGGAGCTCGATGGGAACACTGAAGCTTTCTTT
TRBD2 TRBJ2-3 TRBV7-8 . CASSLEAWLAGHLGTDTQYF TGTGCCAGCAGCTTAGAGGCATGGCTAGCGGGTCACTTAGGTACAGATACGCAGTATTTT
. TRBJ1-1 TRBV19 . CASLQGFTEAFF TGTGCCAGTTTACAGGGATTCACTGAAGCTTTCTTT
. TRBJ2-7 TRBV28 . CASSSWDGAYEQYF TGTGCCAGCAGTTCTTGGGACGGGGCCTACGAGCAGTACTTC
TRBD1 TRBJ2-1 TRBV27 . CASSTPGQGWGNEQFF TGTGCCAGCAGTACCCCGGGACAGGGTTGGGGCAATGAGCAGTTCTTC
. TRBJ2-7 TRBV29-1 . CSVHSSYEQYF TGCAGCGTCCACAGCTCCTACGAGCAGTACTTC
. TRBJ2-7 TRBV29-1 few CSVESFTDRGGEQYF TGCAGCGTTGAAAGTTTTACGGACAGAGGAGGCGAGCAGTACTTC
TRBD1 TRBJ2-1 TRBV20-1 . CSARGGQDYNEQFF TGCAGTGCTAGAGGGGGACAGGACTACAATGAGCAGTTCTTC
TRBD2 TRBJ2-7 TRBV4-1 . CASSQFGGTSGVYEQYF TGCGCCAGCAGCCAATTTGGGGGGACTAGCGGGGTCTACGAGCAGTACTTC
. TRBJ2-5 TRBV7-9 . CASSPQDQETQYF TGTGCCAGCAGCCCACAGGACCAAGAGACCCAGTACTTC
. TRBJ2-1 TRBV5-1 . CASSLGERSSYNEQFF TGCGCCAGCAGCTTAGGGGAGCGGAGCTCCTACAATGAGCAGTTCTTC
. TRBJ1-1 TRBV28 . CASLQGAEAFF TGTGCCAGCCTACAGGGCGCTGAAGCTTTCTTT
. TRBJ2-1 TRBV4-3 . CASSQSWGYYSYNEQFF TGCGCCAGCAGCCAATCCTGGGGCTACTACTCCTACAATGAGCAGTTCTTC